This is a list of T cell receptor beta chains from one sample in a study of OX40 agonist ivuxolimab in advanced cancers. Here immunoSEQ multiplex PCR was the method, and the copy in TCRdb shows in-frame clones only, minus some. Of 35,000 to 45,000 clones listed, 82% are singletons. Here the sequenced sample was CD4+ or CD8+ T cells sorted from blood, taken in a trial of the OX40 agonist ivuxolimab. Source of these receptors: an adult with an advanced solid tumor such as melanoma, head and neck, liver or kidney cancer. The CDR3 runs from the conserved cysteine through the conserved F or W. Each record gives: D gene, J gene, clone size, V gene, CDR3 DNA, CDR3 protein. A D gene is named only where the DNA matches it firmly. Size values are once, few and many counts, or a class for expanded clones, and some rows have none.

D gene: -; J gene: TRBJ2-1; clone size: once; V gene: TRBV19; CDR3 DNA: TGTGCCAGTACCCGATCAGGGCAAGACTACAATGAGCAGTTCTTC; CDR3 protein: CASTRSGQDYNEQFF
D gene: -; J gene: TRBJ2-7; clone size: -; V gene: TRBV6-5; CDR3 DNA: TGTGCCAGCAGTTACTATAACGAGCAGTACTTC; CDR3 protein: CASSYYNEQYF
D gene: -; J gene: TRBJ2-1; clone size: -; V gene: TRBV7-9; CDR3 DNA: TGTGCCAGCAGCTCAGGGGGGGCAGTCAATGAGCAGTTCTTC; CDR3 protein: CASSSGGAVNEQFF
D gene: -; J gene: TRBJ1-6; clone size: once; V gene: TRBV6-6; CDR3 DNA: TGTGCCAGCAGTTACCAGGTGACAGCGAGTAATTCACCCCTCCACTTT; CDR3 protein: CASSYQVTASNSPLHF
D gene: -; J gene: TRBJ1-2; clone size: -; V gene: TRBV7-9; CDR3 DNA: TGTGCCAGCAGCTCACAGGGCCCCCTTGATGGCTACACCTTC; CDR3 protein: CASSSQGPLDGYTF
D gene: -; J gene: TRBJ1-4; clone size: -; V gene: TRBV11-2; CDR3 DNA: TGTGCCAGCAGGGACGACCGCTGGGGTGAAAAACTGTTTTTT; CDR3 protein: CASRDDRWGEKLFF
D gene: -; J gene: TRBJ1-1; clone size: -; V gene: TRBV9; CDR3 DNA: TGTGCCAGCAGCGTAGATGGGGGTGGAGGACGTGAAGCTTTCTTT; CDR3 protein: CASSVDGGGGREAFF
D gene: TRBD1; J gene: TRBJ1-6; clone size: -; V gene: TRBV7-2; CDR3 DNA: TGTGCCAGCAGCTTACGGACAGGGAATAATTCACCCCTCCACTTT; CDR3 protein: CASSLRTGNNSPLHF
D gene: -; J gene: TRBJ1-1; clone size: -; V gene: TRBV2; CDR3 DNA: TGTGCCAGTACGAAAATGGGGGGCGTTGGTAAAACTGAAGCTTTCTTT; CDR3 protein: CASTKMGGVGKTEAFF
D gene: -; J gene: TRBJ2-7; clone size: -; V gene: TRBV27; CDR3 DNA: TGTGCCAGCAGTTTATCTCGGGGGTACGAGCAGTACTTC; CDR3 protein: CASSLSRGYEQYF
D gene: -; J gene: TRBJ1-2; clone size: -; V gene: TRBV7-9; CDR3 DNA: TGTGCCAGCAGCCGGGGCCAGCCTAACTATGGCTACACTTTC; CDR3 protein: CASSRGQPNYGYTF
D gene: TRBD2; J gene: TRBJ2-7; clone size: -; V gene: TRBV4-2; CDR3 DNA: TGTGCCAGCAGCCGAGGACTAGCGGATTACTACGAGCAGTACTTC; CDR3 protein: CASSRGLADYYEQYF
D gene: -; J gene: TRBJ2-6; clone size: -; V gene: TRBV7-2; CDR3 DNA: TGTGCCAGCAGCCCCCGGGTGTTAACTGGGGCCAACGTCCTGACTTTC; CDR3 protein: CASSPRVLTGANVLTF
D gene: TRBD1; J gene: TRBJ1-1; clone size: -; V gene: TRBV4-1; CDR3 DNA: TGCGCCAGCAGCCCGATGGGACAGGGGAACACTGAAGCTTTCTTT; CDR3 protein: CASSPMGQGNTEAFF
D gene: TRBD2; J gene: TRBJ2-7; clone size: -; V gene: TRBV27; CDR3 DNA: TGTGCCAGCAGTCTGGGGACTAGCGGGAGGTACGAGCAGTACTTC; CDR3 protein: CASSLGTSGRYEQYF
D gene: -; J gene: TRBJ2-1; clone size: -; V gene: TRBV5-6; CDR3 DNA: TGTGCCAGCAGCTTGTCCGGGTGGGACAATGAGCAGTTCTTC; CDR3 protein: CASSLSGWDNEQFF
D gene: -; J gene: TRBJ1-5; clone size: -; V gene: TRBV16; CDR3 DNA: TGTGCCAGCAGCCAAACGCTTCTGGTGACAGGATTGGGTCAGCCCCAGCATTTT; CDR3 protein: CASSQTLLVTGLGQPQHF
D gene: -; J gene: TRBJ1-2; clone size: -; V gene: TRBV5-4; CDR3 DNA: TGTGCCAGCAGCTTGGACAGCCTTAAGGATGGCTACACCTTC; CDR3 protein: CASSLDSLKDGYTF
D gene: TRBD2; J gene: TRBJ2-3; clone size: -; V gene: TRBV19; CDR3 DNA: TGTGCCAGTAGTTGGCCCGGACTAGCGGGAGGACGTGATACGCAGTATTTT; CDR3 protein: CASSWPGLAGGRDTQYF
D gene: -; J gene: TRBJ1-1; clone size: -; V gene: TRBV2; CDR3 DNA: TGTGCCAGCAGTGAACGTGTGAGCGGCACTGAAGCTTTCTTT; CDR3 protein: CASSERVSGTEAFF
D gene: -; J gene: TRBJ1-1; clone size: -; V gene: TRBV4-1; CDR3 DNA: TGCGCCAGCAGCCTTTATGGACCCGTCACTGAAGCTTTCTTT; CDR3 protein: CASSLYGPVTEAFF
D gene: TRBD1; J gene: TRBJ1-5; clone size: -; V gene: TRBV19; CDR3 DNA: TGTGCCAGCCGGGGACAGGGGGCATTTGATAGCAATCAGCCCCAGCATTTT; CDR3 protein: CASRGQGAFDSNQPQHF
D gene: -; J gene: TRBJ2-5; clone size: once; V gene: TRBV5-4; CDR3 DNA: TGTGCCAGCAGGTCAGGACTAATGGAGACCCAGTACTTC; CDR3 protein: CASRSGLMETQYF
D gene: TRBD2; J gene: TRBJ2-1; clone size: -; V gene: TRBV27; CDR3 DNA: TGTGCCAGCAGCCCCAGCGGGACTAGGGGCTCCAATGAGCAGTTCTTC; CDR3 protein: CASSPSGTRGSNEQFF
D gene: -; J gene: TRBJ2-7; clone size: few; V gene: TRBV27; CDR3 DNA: TGTGCCAGCAGTTTGGGCCGCAGCTACGAGCAGTACTTC; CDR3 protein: CASSLGRSYEQYF
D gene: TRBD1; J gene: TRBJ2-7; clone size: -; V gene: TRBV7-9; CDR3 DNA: TGTGCCAGCAGCTTAGCTAGGACAGGGACCTACGAGCAGTACTTC; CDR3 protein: CASSLARTGTYEQYF
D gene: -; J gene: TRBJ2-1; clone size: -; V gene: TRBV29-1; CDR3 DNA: TGCAGCGTGGAAAAGGTTGGGACCCGAAGTTTGCGTGGTGAGCAGTTCTTC; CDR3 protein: CSVEKVGTRSLRGEQFF